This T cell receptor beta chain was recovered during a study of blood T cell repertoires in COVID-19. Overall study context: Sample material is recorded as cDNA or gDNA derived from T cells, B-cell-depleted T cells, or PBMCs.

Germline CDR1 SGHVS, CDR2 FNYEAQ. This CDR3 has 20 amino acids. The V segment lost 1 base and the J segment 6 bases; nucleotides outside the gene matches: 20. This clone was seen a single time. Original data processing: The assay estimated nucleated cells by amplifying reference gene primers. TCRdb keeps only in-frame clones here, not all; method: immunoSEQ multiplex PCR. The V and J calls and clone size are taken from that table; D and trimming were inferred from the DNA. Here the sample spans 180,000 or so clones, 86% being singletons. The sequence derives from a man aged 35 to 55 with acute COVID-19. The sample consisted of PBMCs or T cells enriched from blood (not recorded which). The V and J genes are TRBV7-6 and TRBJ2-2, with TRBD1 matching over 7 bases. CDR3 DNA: TGTGCCAGCAGCTTAGAAAAAAGACAGGGAGCCCGAGGGGGCTCCGGGGAGCTGTTTTTT. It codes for CASSLEKRQGARGGSGELFF.